These T cell receptor beta chains were read from a single sample in a study of blood T cell repertoires in COVID-19. Clones were read by immunoSEQ multiplex PCR, and TCRdb kept only the in-frame ones, dropping some. The repertoire holds 150,000 or so clones, with over 80% as singletons. The sample taken for sequencing was PBMCs or T cells enriched from blood (not recorded which). Receptor source: a woman in her sixties or seventies who had recovered from COVID-19. CDR3s leave out the opening cysteine and the closing phenylalanine or tryptophan. A clone size is listed for some rows: how often the clone was seen (once, few, many), or a class if it is expanded.

size: few
J: TRBJ1-3
V: TRBV5-8
CDR3: ASSFDRSSGNTIY

size: -
J: TRBJ1-5
V: TRBV30
CDR3: AWSREGAWSNQPQH

size: -
J: TRBJ1-5
V: TRBV7-9
CDR3: ASSLVGIGGFNQPQH

size: -
J: TRBJ2-2
V: TRBV7-2
CDR3: ASSLAPGNTGELF

size: -
J: TRBJ1-6
V: TRBV27
CDR3: ASSQGGHSPLH

size: -
J: TRBJ2-7
V: TRBV5-4
CDR3: ASSPGTGTPTEQY

size: -
J: TRBJ1-2
V: TRBV20-1
CDR3: SARAGYGYT

size: -
J: TRBJ2-3
V: TRBV5-1
CDR3: ASSLGVRGATDTQY

size: -
J: TRBJ2-5
V: TRBV9
CDR3: ASSLSGGWETQY

size: -
J: TRBJ1-1
V: TRBV28
CDR3: ASSPPHTEAF

size: -
J: TRBJ2-1
V: TRBV7-9
CDR3: AIPRGTEQF

size: -
J: TRBJ2-3
V: TRBV3-1/TRBV3-2
CDR3: ASSQVAYSSTDTQY

size: -
J: TRBJ1-2
V: TRBV25-1
CDR3: ASSQGPPHGYT

size: -
J: TRBJ1-4
V: TRBV6-1
CDR3: ASSEAGQGVLGKLF

size: -
J: TRBJ2-1
V: TRBV19
CDR3: ASSRRAGNEQF

size: -
J: TRBJ2-7
V: TRBV6-5
CDR3: ASGFTGVRNYEQY

size: -
J: TRBJ1-5
V: TRBV29-1
CDR3: SVEAPRVSNQPQH

size: -
J: TRBJ2-1
V: TRBV7-9
CDR3: ASSSLVGVYEQF

size: -
J: TRBJ2-1
V: TRBV4-1
CDR3: ASSGTGDSYNEQF

size: -
J: TRBJ2-1
V: TRBV2
CDR3: ASSPPTSGNYNEQF

size: -
J: TRBJ2-3
V: TRBV18
CDR3: ASSLRTSGSADTQY

size: -
J: TRBJ2-2
V: TRBV27
CDR3: ASSWEGANTGELF

size: -
J: TRBJ2-5
V: TRBV3-1/TRBV3-2
CDR3: ASSPGWSQETQY

size: -
J: TRBJ1-1
V: TRBV10-2
CDR3: ASGGTGSTEAF

size: -
J: TRBJ2-7
V: TRBV10-1
CDR3: ASSDQLAGRPYEQY

size: few
J: TRBJ1-5
V: TRBV28
CDR3: ASRDRGGSNQPQH

size: -
J: TRBJ2-7
V: TRBV7-9
CDR3: ASSFLAGDEQY

size: -
J: TRBJ2-2
V: TRBV5-1
CDR3: ASSAGQNTGELF

size: -
J: TRBJ1-1
V: TRBV6-5
CDR3: AIWGGEAF

size: -
J: TRBJ2-1
V: TRBV28
CDR3: ASSSIAGGGNEQF

size: few
J: TRBJ2-7
V: TRBV6-6
CDR3: ASSYSRGGEQY

size: -
J: TRBJ1-2
V: TRBV28
CDR3: ASSLWSTGET

size: -
J: TRBJ1-2
V: TRBV30
CDR3: AWSLPHLDGYT

size: -
J: TRBJ2-2
V: TRBV4-1
CDR3: ASSQWGGGGELF

size: -
J: TRBJ2-5
V: TRBV12-5
CDR3: ASGRLGLAGQETQY

size: few
J: TRBJ1-6
V: TRBV2
CDR3: ASSVQDSYNSPLH

size: -
J: TRBJ1-5
V: TRBV30
CDR3: AWEAGGNQPQH

size: -
J: TRBJ1-5
V: TRBV3-1/TRBV3-2
CDR3: ASSQAGSNQPQH

size: few
J: TRBJ2-7
V: TRBV4-1
CDR3: ASSRRDRDYEQY

size: -
J: TRBJ2-5
V: TRBV6-6
CDR3: ASSLSRGQETQY

size: -
J: TRBJ2-5
V: TRBV5-1
CDR3: ASSLRGGSGETQY

size: -
J: TRBJ2-7
V: TRBV5-1
CDR3: ASSAGGTYEQY